This T cell receptor beta chain was profiled in a study of PD-L1 blockade in urothelial cancer. Sequenced by immunoSEQ multiplex PCR; TCRdb stores in-frame clones only, minus some. This sample yields about 95,000 clones, of which nearly 90% are seen a single time; roughly 1.6% belongs to the top ten. Regarding time point: pretreatment peripheral blood. Germline CDR1 and CDR2: SEHNR and FQNEAQ (reference sequence). V was shortened by 1 base and J by 7 bases, with 16 bases between the two germline ends. The CDR3 loop spans 15 amino acids. The source was PBMCs, collected around atezolizumab (anti-PD-L1) treatment. The clonotype originates from a man in his 60s with urothelial cancer. The gene calls are TRBV7-9 and TRBJ1-1, with D uncertain. CDR3: CASSLVGGEPFEAFF. The DNA for the CDR3 is TGTGCCAGCAGCTTAGTCGGCGGCGAGCCCTTTGAAGCTTTCTTT. The variable domain in full, with the rest retrieved from reference TRBV7-9 and TRBJ1-1, is DTGVSQNPRHKITKRGQNVTFRCDPISEHNRLYWYRQTLGQGPEFLTYFQNEAQLEKSRLLSDRFSAERPKGSFSTLEIQRTEQGDSAMYLCASSLVGGEPFEAFFGQGTRLTVV.